The following is a TCR beta chain sequence with its context. Antigen: not known. The sample is drawn from a study of shared clonotypes between healthy human individuals. An even split of each subset's genomic DNA across several immunoSEQ plates was performed. The table came from immunoSEQ multiplex PCR; TCRdb's copy has only in-frame clones and leaves some out. Of more than 450,000 clones listed, about four fifths are singletons. Findings of the study overall: Clonotype sharing levels among donors were expected to vary with sequencing depth.

Every donor, a Caucasian adult, lived in Nashville, Tennessee. The TCR originated in a woman between 40 and 55 years old in good health. Some clones in this sample may be carry-over from other donors' samples. The sequenced sample was PBMCs.

The CDR3 nucleotides read TGTGCCAGCTCACCGCCCGGGGGCAGGGGCCCCTACAATGAGCAGTTCTTC. Its translation is CASSPPGGRGPYNEQFF. V and J are TRBV18 and TRBJ2-1, with D perhaps matching TRBD1 or TRBD2 (6 bases each). The CDR3 is 17 amino acids. V was pared by 3 bases and J by 2 bases, with 17 bases between. Germline V gene lookup returns CDR1 KGHSH and CDR2 LQKENI.